A selection of T cell receptor beta chains follows, all from one sample in a study of blood T cell repertoires in COVID-19. The table came from immunoSEQ multiplex PCR; TCRdb's copy has only in-frame clones and leaves some out. In the table there are 150,000 to 200,000 clones, around 76% of which are singletons. Sample: peripheral blood. The receptor set was obtained from a woman in her seventies with acute or convalescent COVID-19. Each CDR3 is given with its conserved first and last residue. A D gene is named only where the DNA matches it firmly. Clone size is not always given. Where it is, it says once, few, many or a class for expanded clones.

D gene	V gene	clone size	J gene	CDR3 DNA	CDR3 protein
TRBD1	TRBV7-2	.	TRBJ1-5	TGTGCCAGCAGCTCCTACCCGGGACAGGCTAGCAATCAGCCCCAGCATTTT	CASSSYPGQASNQPQHF
.	TRBV6-5	few	TRBJ1-3	TGTGCCAGCAGCGTTGGAAACACCATATATTTT	CASSVGNTIYF
.	TRBV6-5	few	TRBJ2-1	TGTGCCAGCAGTTACCCTTATGGCGGTGAGCAGTTCTTC	CASSYPYGGEQFF
.	TRBV2	few	TRBJ1-2	TGTGCCACCTCCGACGGGGGGCAGAACTATGGCTACACCTTC	CATSDGGQNYGYTF
.	TRBV4-1	.	TRBJ2-1	TGCGCCAGCAGCCAAGATCCTAGTAAAAGATACGGCAATGAGCAGTTCTTC	CASSQDPSKRYGNEQFF
.	TRBV7-9	few	TRBJ1-2	TGTGCCAGCAGCTTCACCGGGACAACCCTATATGGCTACACCTTC	CASSFTGTTLYGYTF
TRBD1	TRBV6-1	.	TRBJ2-7	TGTGCCAGCAGTGATCCCGGACAGGTTCCCTACGAGCAGTACTTC	CASSDPGQVPYEQYF
.	TRBV9	.	TRBJ1-1	TGTGCCAGCAGCGTAGTTCCTCCAGGGGACGGCGTCGCCGCTTTCTTT	CASSVVPPGDGVAAFF
.	TRBV5-1	few	TRBJ2-4	TGCGCCAGCAGCTTGGATGGGGGGATCATTCAGTACTTC	CASSLDGGIIQYF
.	TRBV21-1	.	TRBJ1-2	TGTGCCAGCAACGCGAGCCGGGACAGGGATGACTATGGCTACACCTTC	CASNASRDRDDYGYTF
TRBD1	TRBV7-9	.	TRBJ2-1	TGTGCCAGCAGTGTCCGGGACAGGGGGAACAATGAGCAGTTCTTC	CASSVRDRGNNEQFF
.	TRBV6-5	.	TRBJ1-2	TGTGCCAGCAGATTACAGGGAAACTATGGCTACACCTTC	CASRLQGNYGYTF
.	TRBV14	.	TRBJ2-7	TGTGCCAGCAGCCTATATAAGGACAGTACCTCGTCCTACGAGCAGTACTTC	CASSLYKDSTSSYEQYF
.	TRBV4-3	.	TRBJ2-7	TGCGCCAGCAGCCAAGAAACAGGGTGGGGAGCCTACGAGCAGTACTTC	CASSQETGWGAYEQYF
.	TRBV28	once	TRBJ2-7	TGTGCCAGCAGTAAGCCGGGGTACGAGCAGTACTTC	CASSKPGYEQYF
.	TRBV27	.	TRBJ1-5	TGTGCCAGCAGTTTCAACAGGGTCGATCAGCCCCAGCATTTT	CASSFNRVDQPQHF
.	TRBV7-9	once	TRBJ1-2	TGTGCCAGCAGCTTGGCCGGGATCCATGGCTACACCTTC	CASSLAGIHGYTF
.	TRBV5-1	.	TRBJ1-6	TGCGCCAGCAGCTCCCGGGATCTCGATTCACCCCTCCACTTT	CASSSRDLDSPLHF
TRBD2	TRBV7-2	.	TRBJ2-3	TGTGCCAGCAGCTTAGGTCGCGGGGGGGCCCGGGGCACAGATACGCAGTATTTT	CASSLGRGGARGTDTQYF
TRBD1	TRBV6-5	.	TRBJ1-2	TGTGCCAGCAGTTACGTAACAGGGGGTAAAGGCTACACCTTC	CASSYVTGGKGYTF
.	TRBV19	.	TRBJ2-2	TGTGCCAGTATTGAACAAATCACCGGGGAGCTGTTTTTT	CASIEQITGELFF
TRBD1	TRBV12-3/TRBV12-4	.	TRBJ1-2	TGTGCCAGCAGCTGGGGACAGGCCTATGGCTACACCTTC	CASSWGQAYGYTF
TRBD1	TRBV11-2	once	TRBJ2-5	TGTGCCAGCAGGCCCGGGTGGACAGGGGAAGAGACCCAGTACTTC	CASRPGWTGEETQYF